This record concerns one TCR beta chain sequence. Its specificity is unknown. The data originate from a study of T cells in Graves' hyperthyroidism and ophthalmopathy. Study-wide results and caveats: Ophthalmopathy and stable hyperthyroidism were told apart by a 13 V-J model.

The CDR3 spans 17 residues. The ends were cut back, 3 bases at V and 7 bases at J, with 22 bases in the middle. The germline V gene has CDR1 KGHSH and CDR2 LQKENI. From 8.5 to 10 ml of fresh peripheral blood, PBMCs were isolated. The CDR3 regions of TCR beta were amplified from RNA transcripts. HTBI primers were employed in a first-round RT-PCR of the TCR CDR3. In TCRdb, the multiplex PCR reads were re-called with MiXCR into one record per CDR3 protein. The repertoire has some 580,000 distinct CDR3 sequences, about a sixth of them found once; the top ten carry 3% to 4%. V is TRBV18 and J is TRBJ2-1; D is perhaps TRBD2 (6 bases). The receptor was isolated from a woman aged 40 to 55 with Graves' ophthalmopathy. Sequenced input: blood. The CDR3 DNA follows: TGTGCCAGCTCACCGGTAATTGGTCAGGGAGGTAGAAATGAGCAGTTCTTC. It yields the protein CASSPVIGQGGRNEQFF.